Each of the 11 T cell receptor beta chains below was sequenced from the same sample in a study of blood T cell repertoires in COVID-19. Clones were read by immunoSEQ multiplex PCR, and TCRdb kept only the in-frame ones, dropping some. The sample consists of some 220,000 clones, just under 85% of them appearing once. The source material was peripheral blood. The receptor set was obtained from a woman aged 60-70 years with active or convalescent COVID-19.

The rearrangement links TRBV19 to TRBJ1-1; possibly TRBD1 for D (6 bases). Germline CDR1 is LNHDA and CDR2 is SQIVND (reference sequence). The V gene lost 6 bases and the J gene lost 2 bases, with 13 bases spanning the gap. The CDR3 is 14 amino acids. CDR3: CASSRGGANTEAFF. In DNA, the CDR3 is TGTGCCAGTAGCCGCGGGGGGGCTAACACTGAAGCTTTCTTT. Supplemented by reference TRBV19 and TRBJ1-1, the full variable domain reads DGGITQSPKYLFRKEGQNVTLSCEQNLNHDAMYWYRQDPGQGLRLIYYSQIVNDFQKGDIAEGYSVSREKKESFPLTVTSAQKNPTAFYLCASSRGGANTEAFFGQGTRLTVV.

The chain is built from TRBV27 and TRBJ2-7; 8 bases align to TRBD2. CDR1 and CDR2 from the germline V gene are MNHEY and SMNVEV (reference sequence). This CDR3 has 15 residues. J lost 3 bases, V lost 5 bases, and 9 bases had no gene match. In nucleotides, the CDR3 is TGTGCCAGCAGTCAGGCGGGGGGCCCCTACTACGAGCAGTACGTC. Its protein product is CASSQAGGPYYEQYV.

The chain carries TRBV18 and TRBJ2-7, with TRBD2 matching 9 bases. The germline gives CDR1 KGHSH, CDR2 LQKENI. Trimming removed 2 bases from V and 6 bases from J; junction bases left unmatched: 8. There are 15 residues in the CDR3. The CDR3 DNA reads as TGTGCCAGCTCACCAGGGCTAGCGGGAACCTCCGAGCAGTACTTC. Its protein product is CASSPGLAGTSEQYF.

A word on this clone: This specimen includes other DNA sequences encoding the same CDR3. CDR3 sequence: CASSLGQSTDTQYF. The CDR3 DNA is TGTGCCAGCAGCTTGGGACAGAGCACAGATACGCAGTATTTT. The V call is TRBV5-4, the J call TRBJ2-3; the D gene is possibly TRBD1 (5 bases). The CDR3 contains 14 residues. The ends were cut back, 0 bases at V and 0 bases at J, with 5 bases in the middle. Germline lookup yields CDR1 SGHNT and CDR2 YYREEE (reference sequence). The whole variable domain, filled in from reference TRBV5-4 and TRBJ2-3, reads ETGVTQSPTHLIKTRGQQVTLRCSSQSGHNTVSWYQQALGQGPQFIFQYYREEENGRGNFPPRFSGLQFPNYSSELNVNALELDDSALYLCASSLGQSTDTQYFGPGTRLTVL.

The chain's CDR3 is CATSDLDRGSYNEQFF. The CDR3 bases are TGTGCCACCAGTGATCTCGACAGGGGCTCCTACAATGAGCAGTTCTTC. V and J are TRBV24-1 and TRBJ2-1, with 8 bases fitting TRBD1. Trimming cost V 3 bases and J 0 bases; bases outside gene matches: 3. This CDR3 region has 16 residues. Germline lookup yields CDR1 KGHDR and CDR2 SFDVKD.

This clone was picked up a small number of times. V and J are TRBV7-9 and TRBJ2-3, with D perhaps matching TRBD1 (5 bases). V lost 11 bases and J lost 0, with 12 bases in between. This CDR3 region has 13 residues. Germline V gene sequence: CDR1 SEHNR, CDR2 FQNEAQ (reference sequence). The CDR3 here is CAGLRQSTDTQYF. In DNA, the CDR3 is TGTGCCGGGCTTAGACAGAGCACAGATACGCAGTATTTT.

The chain has TRBV7-2 and TRBJ1-2, with D maybe TRBD1 (5 bases). Between the trimmed V and J ends, which lost 1 base and 4 bases, there was a span of 13 bases. Germline CDR1 is SGHTA and CDR2 is FQGNSA. CDR3 length: 15 amino acids. CDR3: CASSLEGQPIYGYTF. The CDR3 DNA reads as TGTGCCAGCAGCTTAGAGGGGCAGCCTATCTATGGCTACACCTTC.

The chain links TRBV10-3 to TRBJ1-3; no reliable D call. CDR3 length equals 12 residues. The V gene lost 6 bases and the J gene lost 2 bases, with 5 bases spanning the gap. CDR1 and CDR2 from the germline V gene are ENHRY and SYGVKD. CDR3 loop: CAISTPGNTIYF. The DNA for the CDR3 is TGTGCCATCAGCACACCTGGAAACACCATATATTTT.

As for this clone: As the CDR3 is not closed by the conserved phenylalanine or tryptophan, this likely results from a read error. This chain joins TRBV10-3 and TRBJ1-2; no clear D. Germline values: CDR1 ENHRY, CDR2 SYGVKD. Trimming shortened V by 3 bases and J by 7 bases, and 9 bases separated the two germline ends. This CDR3 contains 12 residues. DNA for the CDR3: TGTGCCATCAGTGACGGGGTTCTTGGCTACACCCTC. This encodes CAISDGVLGYTL.

The rearrangement joins TRBV19 to TRBJ1-2; perhaps TRBD1 as D (6 bases). The CDR3 spans 14 residues. Germline loops: CDR1 LNHDA, CDR2 SQIVND (reference sequence). V shed 5 bases and J shed 4 bases, with 14 bases lying between them. Here the CDR3 reads CASSPRQAPYGYTF. The CDR3 DNA is TGTGCCAGTAGTCCAAGACAGGCCCCCTATGGCTACACCTTC.

The rearrangement links TRBV5-1 to TRBJ2-2; 9 bases are a match to TRBD1. Trimming at V came to 4 bases and at J to 3 bases, leaving 7 bases not matched to a gene. Germline-derived CDR1 and CDR2 are SGHRS and YFSETQ. The CDR3 has 16 residues. CDR3 in amino acids: CASSKTGGVDTGELFF. The CDR3 DNA reads as TGCGCCAGCAGCAAGACAGGGGGTGTAGACACCGGGGAGCTGTTTTTT.